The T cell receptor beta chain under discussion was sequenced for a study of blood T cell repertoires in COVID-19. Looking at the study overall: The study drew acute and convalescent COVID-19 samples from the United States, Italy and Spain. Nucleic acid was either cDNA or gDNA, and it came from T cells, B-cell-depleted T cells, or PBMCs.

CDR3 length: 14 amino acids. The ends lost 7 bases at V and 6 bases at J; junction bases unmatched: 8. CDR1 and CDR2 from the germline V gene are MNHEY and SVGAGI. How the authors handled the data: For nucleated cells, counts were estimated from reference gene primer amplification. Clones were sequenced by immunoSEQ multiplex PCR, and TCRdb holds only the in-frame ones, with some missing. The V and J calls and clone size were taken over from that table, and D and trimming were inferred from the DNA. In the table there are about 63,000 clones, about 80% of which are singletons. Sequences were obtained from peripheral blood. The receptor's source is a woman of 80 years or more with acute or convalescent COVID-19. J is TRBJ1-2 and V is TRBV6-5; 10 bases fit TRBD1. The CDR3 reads CASNLMDRGNGYTF. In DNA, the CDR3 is TGTGCCAGCAACCTTATGGACAGGGGGAATGGCTACACCTTC.